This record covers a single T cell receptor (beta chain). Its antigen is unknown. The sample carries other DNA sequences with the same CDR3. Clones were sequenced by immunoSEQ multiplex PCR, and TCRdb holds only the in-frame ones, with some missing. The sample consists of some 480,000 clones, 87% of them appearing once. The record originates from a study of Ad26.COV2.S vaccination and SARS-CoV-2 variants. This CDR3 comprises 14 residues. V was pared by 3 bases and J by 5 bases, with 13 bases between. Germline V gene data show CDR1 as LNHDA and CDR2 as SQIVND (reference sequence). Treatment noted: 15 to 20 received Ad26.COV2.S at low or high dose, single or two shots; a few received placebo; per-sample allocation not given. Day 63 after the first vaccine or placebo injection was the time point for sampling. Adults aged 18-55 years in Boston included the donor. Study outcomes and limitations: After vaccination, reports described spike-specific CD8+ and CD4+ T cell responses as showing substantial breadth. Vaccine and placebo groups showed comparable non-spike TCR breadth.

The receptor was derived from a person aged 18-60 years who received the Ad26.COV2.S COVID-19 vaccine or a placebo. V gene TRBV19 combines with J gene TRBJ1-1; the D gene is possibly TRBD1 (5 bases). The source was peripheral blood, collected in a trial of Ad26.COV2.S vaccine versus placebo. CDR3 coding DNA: TGTGCCAGTAGTATCAAAAGGGGAGGGACTGAAGCTTTCTTT. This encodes CASSIKRGGTEAFF.